The rows below give T cell receptor beta chains drawn from one sample of a study of cytomegalovirus exposure and HLA in healthy donors. Sequencing was performed with immunoSEQ multiplex PCR; in TCRdb, only in-frame clones are kept and a portion is missing. This table has around 140,000 clones, roughly 74% appearing once. The specimen sequenced was PBMCs. These receptors all come from a woman aged 18-30 years in good health and CMV-seropositive. Both conserved end residues are part of each CDR3. A D gene is named only where the DNA matches it firmly. Some rows have no size entry. The others give once, few or many, or a class for an expanded clone.

>.|TRBV19|.|TRBJ2-5
CASRNLELGLGTQYF
TGTGCCAGTAGGAATCTTGAACTGGGGCTCGGGACCCAGTACTTC
>.|TRBV27|.|TRBJ2-7
CASSGTRASEQYF
TGTGCCAGCAGCGGGACACGGGCCTCCGAGCAGTACTTC
>few|TRBV7-2|TRBD2|TRBJ2-1
CASSLRLAGSTAEQFF
TGTGCCAGCAGCTTAAGACTAGCGGGGAGTACCGCCGAGCAGTTCTTC
>.|TRBV2|TRBD1|TRBJ1-5
CASSSGQGNQPQHF
TGTGCCAGCAGCAGTGGACAGGGCAATCAGCCCCAGCATTTT
>.|TRBV7-2|TRBD1|TRBJ2-7
CASSPRTGTGSHEQYF
TGTGCCAGCAGCCCCAGAACCGGGACAGGGTCCCACGAGCAGTACTTC
>.|TRBV18|TRBD1|TRBJ1-2
CASSLPGQGLVGYTF
TGTGCCAGCTCACTACCGGGACAGGGGTTGGTTGGCTACACCTTC
>.|TRBV9|.|TRBJ1-1
CASSVASGAEAFF
TGTGCCAGCAGCGTAGCTTCGGGGGCTGAAGCTTTCTTT
>.|TRBV7-8|.|TRBJ2-7
CASSLGGGSSYEQYF
TGTGCCAGCAGCTTAGGCGGGGGCAGCTCCTACGAGCAGTACTTC
>few|TRBV6-6|.|TRBJ1-4
CASSRPQGGGEKLFF
TGTGCCAGCAGTCGCCCACAGGGCGGGGGTGAAAAACTGTTTTTT
>.|TRBV5-1|TRBD2|TRBJ2-7
CASGHDLSGGYVEQYF
TGCGCCAGCGGCCACGACTTAAGCGGGGGCTACGTCGAGCAGTACTTC
>.|TRBV6-5|TRBD2|TRBJ2-3
CASSLGLHSTDTQYF
TGTGCCAGCAGTTTGGGACTACATAGCACAGATACGCAGTATTTT